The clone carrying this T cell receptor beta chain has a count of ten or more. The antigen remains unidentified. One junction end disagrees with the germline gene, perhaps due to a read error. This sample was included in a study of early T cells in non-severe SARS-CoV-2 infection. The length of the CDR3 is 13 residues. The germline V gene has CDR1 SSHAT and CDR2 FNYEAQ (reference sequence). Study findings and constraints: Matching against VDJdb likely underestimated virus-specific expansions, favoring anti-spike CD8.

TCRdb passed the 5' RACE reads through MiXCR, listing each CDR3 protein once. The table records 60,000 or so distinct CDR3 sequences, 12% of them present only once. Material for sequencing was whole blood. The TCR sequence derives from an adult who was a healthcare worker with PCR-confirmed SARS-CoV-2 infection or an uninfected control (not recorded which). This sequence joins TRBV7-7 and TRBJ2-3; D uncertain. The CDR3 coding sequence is TGTGCTAGCAGCGTTAAAGAGGCAGATACGCAGTATTTT. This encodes CASSVKEADTQYF.